This T cell receptor (beta chain) derives from a study of blood T cell repertoires in COVID-19. Study overall: COVID-19 samples, acute and convalescent, were from the United States, Italy and Spain. PBMCs, B-cell-depleted T cells, or T cells were the source of the cDNA or gDNA that made up the material.

As handled by the study authors: Amplification from reference gene primers served as the basis for estimated nucleated cell counts. The assay was immunoSEQ multiplex PCR, and TCRdb's table has in-frame clones only and misses some. V, J and clone size were drawn from that table, and D and trimming were deduced from the DNA. The sample lists about 130,000 clones, about 83% seen once, with approximately 12% in the top ten. V shed 7 bases and J shed 2 bases, with 11 bases lying between them. Germline V gene data show CDR1 as SGHRS and CDR2 as YFSETQ. This CDR3 comprises 13 residues. The V and J genes are TRBV5-1 and TRBJ2-3, with a tentative D call TRBD2 (7 bases). This clonotype was obtained from a man aged 55 to 70 with acute or convalescent COVID-19. The sample taken for sequencing was peripheral blood. Written as DNA, the CDR3 is TGCGCCAGCGGCGGGGGCCACACAGATACGCAGTATTTT. It specifies CASGGGHTDTQYF.